The rows below give T cell receptor beta chains drawn from one sample of a study of T cells in Graves' hyperthyroidism and ophthalmopathy. TCRdb re-analysed the multiplex PCR reads in MiXCR, keeping a single row per CDR3 protein. Counted here are more than 550,000 distinct CDR3 sequences, approximately 42% occurring once; the ten biggest clones make up less than 8.5%. Sequences were obtained from peripheral blood or thyroid tissue (not recorded which). The receptors shown here come from an adult man with Graves' disease, either hyperthyroidism or ophthalmopathy (not recorded which). The CDR3 runs from the conserved cysteine through the conserved F or W. A D gene is named only where the DNA matches it firmly. Only part of the rows carry a size: once, few, many, or a class if the clone is expanded.

abundance: many
v_gene: TRBV24-1
d_gene: TRBD1
j_gene: TRBJ1-2
CDR3nt: TGTGCCACCAGAGGGACAGGGAGTAACTATGGCTACACCTTC
CDR3aa: CATRGTGSNYGYTF

abundance: many
v_gene: TRBV2
d_gene: .
j_gene: TRBJ2-5
CDR3nt: TGTGCCAGCAGTGAGAACTTCCAAGAGACCCAGTACTTC
CDR3aa: CASSENFQETQYF

abundance: many
v_gene: TRBV29-1
d_gene: .
j_gene: TRBJ1-2
CDR3nt: TGCAGCGTTGACGCCCTAGGACAGAGGGGCTACACCTTC
CDR3aa: CSVDALGQRGYTF

abundance: once
v_gene: TRBV25-1
d_gene: TRBD1
j_gene: TRBJ2-5
CDR3nt: TGTGCTGCGACAGGGGGTGGTGAGACCCAGTACTTC
CDR3aa: CAATGGGETQYF

abundance: .
v_gene: TRBV4-1
d_gene: TRBD1
j_gene: TRBJ2-7
CDR3nt: TGCGCCAGCAGCCAAACAGGGGTGCACGAGCAGTACTTC
CDR3aa: CASSQTGVHEQYF

abundance: .
v_gene: TRBV12-3/TRBV12-4
d_gene: .
j_gene: TRBJ2-6
CDR3nt: TGTGCCAGCAGTCAAGACAACTCTGGGGCCAACGTCCTGACTTTC
CDR3aa: CASSQDNSGANVLTF

abundance: many
v_gene: TRBV7-9
d_gene: .
j_gene: TRBJ2-7
CDR3nt: TGTGCCAGCAGCCCGACAGTTGCCTACGAGCAGTACTTC
CDR3aa: CASSPTVAYEQYF

abundance: many
v_gene: TRBV2
d_gene: .
j_gene: TRBJ1-5
CDR3nt: TGTGCCAGCAGGGACCAGGGTAGGGTGAAAAATCAGCCCCAGCATTTT
CDR3aa: CASRDQGRVKNQPQHF

abundance: .
v_gene: TRBV10-3
d_gene: .
j_gene: TRBJ1-1
CDR3nt: TGTGCCAGCAGTTACTCATGGTTGAACACTGAAGCTTTCTTT
CDR3aa: CASSYSWLNTEAFF

abundance: .
v_gene: TRBV10-3
d_gene: .
j_gene: TRBJ1-4
CDR3nt: TGTGCCATCAGTGCGGGACTGAAAAAACTGTTTTTT
CDR3aa: CAISAGLKKLFF

abundance: few
v_gene: TRBV20-1
d_gene: TRBD2
j_gene: TRBJ2-7
CDR3nt: TGCAGTGCCAGGACTAGCGGGGACTCCTACGAGCAGTACTTC
CDR3aa: CSARTSGDSYEQYF

abundance: many
v_gene: TRBV7-9
d_gene: .
j_gene: TRBJ1-4
CDR3nt: TGCGCCAGCAGCTCGACAGGAGTGAATGAAAAACTGTTTTTT
CDR3aa: CASSSTGVNEKLFF

abundance: .
v_gene: TRBV14
d_gene: TRBD1
j_gene: TRBJ1-2
CDR3nt: TGTGCCAGCAGCCAAGACTTGACAGGGGGGAACTATGGCTACACCTTC
CDR3aa: CASSQDLTGGNYGYTF

abundance: .
v_gene: TRBV5-1
d_gene: TRBD2
j_gene: TRBJ2-7
CDR3nt: TGCGCCAGCAGCCCCGGCGATGGTAGCGGGAAGGGCGAGCAGTACTTC
CDR3aa: CASSPGDGSGKGEQYF

abundance: .
v_gene: TRBV29-1
d_gene: .
j_gene: TRBJ2-2
CDR3nt: TGCACAATCCCCCTTTGGGGTACCGGGGAGCTGTTTTTT
CDR3aa: CTIPLWGTGELFF

abundance: .
v_gene: TRBV7-2
d_gene: .
j_gene: TRBJ1-1
CDR3nt: TGTGCCAGCAACCTAAACTCAGGGGTAACCGCTTTCTTT
CDR3aa: CASNLNSGVTAFF

abundance: .
v_gene: TRBV2
d_gene: .
j_gene: TRBJ1-4
CDR3nt: TGTGCCAGCAGATATCTGCGGGGGACTAATGAAAAACTGTTTTTT
CDR3aa: CASRYLRGTNEKLFF

abundance: .
v_gene: TRBV10-3
d_gene: .
j_gene: TRBJ1-2
CDR3nt: TGTGCCATCAGTGAGTCTGGGCAGGGGCTCAGGAACACCTTC
CDR3aa: CAISESGQGLRNTF

abundance: once
v_gene: TRBV29-1
d_gene: TRBD1
j_gene: TRBJ1-2
CDR3nt: TGCAGCAGTCAAGGGACAGGAGCTAGGGGCTACACCTTC
CDR3aa: CSSQGTGARGYTF

abundance: .
v_gene: TRBV19
d_gene: .
j_gene: TRBJ1-5
CDR3nt: TGTGCCAGTAGTCCCGAGTCACCGGGCAATCAGCCCCAGCATTTT
CDR3aa: CASSPESPGNQPQHF

abundance: .
v_gene: TRBV6-5
d_gene: TRBD1
j_gene: TRBJ1-5
CDR3nt: TGTGCCAGCAGTTACCAGGACAGGCTGGGTCAGCCCCAGCATTTT
CDR3aa: CASSYQDRLGQPQHF

abundance: many
v_gene: TRBV7-2
d_gene: .
j_gene: TRBJ2-7
CDR3nt: TGTGCCAGCAGCTTTTTAACGGGAGATCGCGAGCAGTACTTC
CDR3aa: CASSFLTGDREQYF

abundance: .
v_gene: TRBV7-9
d_gene: TRBD1
j_gene: TRBJ1-2
CDR3nt: TGTGCCAGCACCCGGACAGGGGCCGATGGCTACACCTTC
CDR3aa: CASTRTGADGYTF

abundance: many
v_gene: TRBV12-3/TRBV12-4
d_gene: .
j_gene: TRBJ1-1
CDR3nt: TGTGCCAGTTGGACTCAGGGTTCGGACACTGAAGCTTTCTTT
CDR3aa: CASWTQGSDTEAFF

abundance: many
v_gene: TRBV10-3
d_gene: .
j_gene: TRBJ1-1
CDR3nt: TGTGCCATCAGTCCGAACCAGGGAACCGGATTGAACACTGAAGCTTTCTTT
CDR3aa: CAISPNQGTGLNTEAFF

abundance: few
v_gene: TRBV6-1
d_gene: .
j_gene: TRBJ1-2
CDR3nt: TGTGCCAGCAGTGACCTGGGGGGGAGAATGACCTATGGCTACACCTTC
CDR3aa: CASSDLGGRMTYGYTF

abundance: .
v_gene: TRBV29-1
d_gene: TRBD1
j_gene: TRBJ1-1
CDR3nt: TGCAGCGGTGTACTGACAGGGACGAACACTGAAGCTTTCTTT
CDR3aa: CSGVLTGTNTEAFF

abundance: few
v_gene: TRBV5-8
d_gene: .
j_gene: TRBJ1-2
CDR3nt: TGTGCCAGCAGCCAAGATTTGGGGTTTGGGCAGGACGGCTACACCTTC
CDR3aa: CASSQDLGFGQDGYTF

abundance: few
v_gene: TRBV7-3
d_gene: .
j_gene: TRBJ1-4
CDR3nt: TGTGCCAGCAGCTTACACCTAAATGAAAAACTGTTTTTT
CDR3aa: CASSLHLNEKLFF

abundance: few
v_gene: TRBV5-4
d_gene: .
j_gene: TRBJ2-7
CDR3nt: TGTGCCAGCAGCACCCAACGACAAGGGGGCGAGCAGTACTTC
CDR3aa: CASSTQRQGGEQYF

abundance: .
v_gene: TRBV2
d_gene: .
j_gene: TRBJ1-6
CDR3nt: TGTGCCAGCGGGTTCCTTAGCGGGGGAGGGACCCTCCACTTT
CDR3aa: CASGFLSGGGTLHF

abundance: .
v_gene: TRBV7-2
d_gene: TRBD2
j_gene: TRBJ2-5
CDR3nt: TGTGCCAGCAGCTTGGGGTATAGCGGGATGGGCCCCGGCGCCCAGTACTTC
CDR3aa: CASSLGYSGMGPGAQYF

abundance: .
v_gene: TRBV12-3/TRBV12-4
d_gene: TRBD1
j_gene: TRBJ1-2
CDR3nt: TGTGCCAGCAGGCCAACAGGGGGCAAGGTTGGCTACACCTTC
CDR3aa: CASRPTGGKVGYTF

abundance: .
v_gene: TRBV6-1
d_gene: .
j_gene: TRBJ1-1
CDR3nt: TGTGCCAGCGTATCGGGGGGGCTTTCCGCTGAAGCTTTCTTT
CDR3aa: CASVSGGLSAEAFF

abundance: once
v_gene: TRBV14
d_gene: .
j_gene: TRBJ2-6
CDR3nt: TGTGCCAGCTCACCAACCAACTCTGGGGCCAACGTCCTGACTTTC
CDR3aa: CASSPTNSGANVLTF

abundance: many
v_gene: TRBV2
d_gene: .
j_gene: TRBJ2-7
CDR3nt: TGTGCCAGCAGCTTAGATCGCAGCTACGAGCAGTACTTC
CDR3aa: CASSLDRSYEQYF

abundance: once
v_gene: TRBV2
d_gene: .
j_gene: TRBJ1-5
CDR3nt: TGTGCCAGCGACAGGTTCAACCAGCCCCAGCATTTT
CDR3aa: CASDRFNQPQHF

abundance: many
v_gene: TRBV14
d_gene: .
j_gene: TRBJ1-1
CDR3nt: TGTGCCAGCAGCCAAGTGGGGCACACTGAAGCTTTCTTT
CDR3aa: CASSQVGHTEAFF

abundance: few
v_gene: TRBV20-1
d_gene: .
j_gene: TRBJ2-5
CDR3nt: TGCAGTGCTAGCAGGGCCCAAGAGACCCAGTACTTC
CDR3aa: CSASRAQETQYF

abundance: few
v_gene: TRBV24-1
d_gene: .
j_gene: TRBJ2-5
CDR3nt: TGTGCCACCAGTGACAGTACAGACCCCGAAGAGACCCAGTACTTC
CDR3aa: CATSDSTDPEETQYF

abundance: many
v_gene: TRBV29-1
d_gene: .
j_gene: TRBJ1-1
CDR3nt: TGCAGCGTTGAGTTTCAGTCGAACACTGAAGCTTTCTTT
CDR3aa: CSVEFQSNTEAFF

abundance: .
v_gene: TRBV7-9
d_gene: .
j_gene: TRBJ1-5
CDR3nt: TGTGCCAGCACCGTTTTAACAGGCAATCAGCCCCAGCATTTT
CDR3aa: CASTVLTGNQPQHF

abundance: few
v_gene: TRBV20-1
d_gene: .
j_gene: TRBJ1-2
CDR3nt: TGCAGTGCTAGAGATGCAGGAGAAAGTGGCTACACCTTC
CDR3aa: CSARDAGESGYTF

abundance: few
v_gene: TRBV19
d_gene: .
j_gene: TRBJ2-2
CDR3nt: TGTGCCAGTAGTATCCGCGGGGGCCTGAACACCGGGGAGCTGTTTTTT
CDR3aa: CASSIRGGLNTGELFF

abundance: .
v_gene: TRBV10-3
d_gene: .
j_gene: TRBJ2-5
CDR3nt: TGTGCCATCAAGGGCTTCTCCGAGCAAGAGACCCAGTACTTC
CDR3aa: CAIKGFSEQETQYF

abundance: .
v_gene: TRBV6-5
d_gene: .
j_gene: TRBJ2-5
CDR3nt: TGTGCCAGCAGGCGGGAACAAGAGACCCAGTACTTC
CDR3aa: CASRREQETQYF